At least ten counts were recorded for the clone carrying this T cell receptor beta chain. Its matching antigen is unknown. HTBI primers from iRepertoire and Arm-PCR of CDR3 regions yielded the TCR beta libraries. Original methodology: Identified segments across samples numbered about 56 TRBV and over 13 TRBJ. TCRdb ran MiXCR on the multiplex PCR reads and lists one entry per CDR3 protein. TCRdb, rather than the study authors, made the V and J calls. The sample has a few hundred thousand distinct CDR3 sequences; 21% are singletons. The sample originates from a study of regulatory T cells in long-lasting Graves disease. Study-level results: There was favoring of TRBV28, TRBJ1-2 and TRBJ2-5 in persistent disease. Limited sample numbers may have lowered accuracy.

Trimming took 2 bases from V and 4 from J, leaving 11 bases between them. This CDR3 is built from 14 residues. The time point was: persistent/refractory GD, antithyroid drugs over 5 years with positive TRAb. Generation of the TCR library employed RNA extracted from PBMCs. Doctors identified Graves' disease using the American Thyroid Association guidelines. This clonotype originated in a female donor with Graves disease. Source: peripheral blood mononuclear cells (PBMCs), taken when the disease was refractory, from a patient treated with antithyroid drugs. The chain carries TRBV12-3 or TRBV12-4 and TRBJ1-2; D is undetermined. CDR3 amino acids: CASSLRSRTYGYTF. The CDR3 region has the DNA TGTGCCAGCAGTTTAAGATCCAGAACCTATGGCTACACCTTC.